A selection of T cell receptor beta chains follows, all from one sample in a study of cytomegalovirus exposure and HLA in healthy donors. Assay: immunoSEQ multiplex PCR; the TCRdb copy retains only in-frame clones and omits some. The sample has about 160,000 clones, 75% to 90% seen once. Material: PBMCs. The receptors come from a woman aged 18-29 years in good health and CMV-seronegative. Each CDR3 is given with its conserved first and last residue. A D gene is named only where the DNA matches it firmly. The listing skips clone size in some rows; elsewhere it reads once, few, many or a size class.

v_call: TRBV11-2; clone_size: .; d_call: TRBD1; j_call: TRBJ1-2; cdr3_nt: TGTGCCAGCAGACTTGGAGAGGGGACAGCCTTAAGCCATGGCTACACCTTC; cdr3_aa: CASRLGEGTALSHGYTF
v_call: TRBV7-9; clone_size: .; d_call: .; j_call: TRBJ1-4; cdr3_nt: TGTGCCAGCAGCCTAATGGACAGAAGAGGAAAACTGTTTTTT; cdr3_aa: CASSLMDRRGKLFF
v_call: TRBV25-1; clone_size: .; d_call: .; j_call: TRBJ2-2; cdr3_nt: TGTGCCAGCAGTAGGGGTTTAGGGACCGGGGAGCTGTTTTTT; cdr3_aa: CASSRGLGTGELFF
v_call: TRBV18; clone_size: .; d_call: TRBD1; j_call: TRBJ2-7; cdr3_nt: TGTGCCAGCTCACTTCCGGGACAGCGCTCCTACGAGCAGTACTTC; cdr3_aa: CASSLPGQRSYEQYF
v_call: TRBV5-8; clone_size: .; d_call: TRBD1; j_call: TRBJ2-5; cdr3_nt: TGTGCCAGCAGCTTGTACAGGGGAGAAGAGACCCAGTACTTC; cdr3_aa: CASSLYRGEETQYF
v_call: TRBV5-1; clone_size: .; d_call: .; j_call: TRBJ1-1; cdr3_nt: TGCGCCAGCAGCTTGGACTCTTCGAACACTGAAGCTTTCTTT; cdr3_aa: CASSLDSSNTEAFF
v_call: TRBV7-9; clone_size: .; d_call: TRBD2; j_call: TRBJ2-7; cdr3_nt: TGTGCCAGCAGCTCTCTAGCGGGAGTGCGAATATACGAGCAGTACTTC; cdr3_aa: CASSSLAGVRIYEQYF
v_call: TRBV6-1; clone_size: .; d_call: TRBD1; j_call: TRBJ1-5; cdr3_nt: TGTGCCAGCAGTTTCCAGGGGGATAGCAATCAGCCCCAGCATTTT; cdr3_aa: CASSFQGDSNQPQHF
v_call: TRBV30; clone_size: .; d_call: TRBD1; j_call: TRBJ2-6; cdr3_nt: TGTGCCTGGAACACAGGGGCTGGGGCCAACGTCCTGACTTTC; cdr3_aa: CAWNTGAGANVLTF
v_call: TRBV7-9; clone_size: .; d_call: TRBD1; j_call: TRBJ2-5; cdr3_nt: TGTGCCAGCAGCTTACGCCGGGACAGGGCTCAAGAGACCCAGTACTTC; cdr3_aa: CASSLRRDRAQETQYF
v_call: TRBV27; clone_size: .; d_call: .; j_call: TRBJ1-2; cdr3_nt: TGTGCCAGCAGGACGGCGGGCTATGGCTACACCTTC; cdr3_aa: CASRTAGYGYTF
v_call: TRBV13; clone_size: once; d_call: .; j_call: TRBJ1-4; cdr3_nt: TGTGCCAGCACCATCAGAGGGCACAGGGCAAATGAAAAACTGTTTTTT; cdr3_aa: CASTIRGHRANEKLFF
v_call: TRBV4-1; clone_size: .; d_call: TRBD1; j_call: TRBJ1-1; cdr3_nt: TGCGCCAGCAGCCATCCCACACAGGGGCTGAACACTGAAGCTTTCTTT; cdr3_aa: CASSHPTQGLNTEAFF
v_call: TRBV27; clone_size: .; d_call: TRBD2; j_call: TRBJ2-7; cdr3_nt: TGTGCCAGCAGTTTACTCTCCGGGACTAGCGGACCATACGAGCAGTACTTC; cdr3_aa: CASSLLSGTSGPYEQYF
v_call: TRBV7-9; clone_size: .; d_call: TRBD1; j_call: TRBJ1-1; cdr3_nt: TGTGCCAGCAGCCACGGACAGGGAGCGTCTTCTACTGAAGCTTTCTTT; cdr3_aa: CASSHGQGASSTEAFF
v_call: TRBV9; clone_size: .; d_call: TRBD2; j_call: TRBJ2-7; cdr3_nt: TGTGCCGCCGGGACTATCATCTCCTACGAGCAGTACTTC; cdr3_aa: CAAGTIISYEQYF
v_call: TRBV7-9; clone_size: .; d_call: .; j_call: TRBJ2-1; cdr3_nt: TGTGCCAGCAGCTTAAGGACAGCCGGCAATGAGCAGTTCTTC; cdr3_aa: CASSLRTAGNEQFF
v_call: TRBV7-9; clone_size: .; d_call: .; j_call: TRBJ1-5; cdr3_nt: TGTGCCTCCGCGGGGGGCAATCAGCCCCAGCATTTT; cdr3_aa: CASAGGNQPQHF
v_call: TRBV6-6; clone_size: few; d_call: .; j_call: TRBJ2-2; cdr3_nt: TGTGCCAGCAGTTACTCGCCGTCCGGGAACACCGGGGAGCTGTTTTTT; cdr3_aa: CASSYSPSGNTGELFF
v_call: TRBV4-3; clone_size: .; d_call: TRBD1; j_call: TRBJ2-3; cdr3_nt: TGCGCCAGCAGCCAAGAGGATGGGACAGGGGTATTTGGAGATACGCAGTATTTT; cdr3_aa: CASSQEDGTGVFGDTQYF
v_call: TRBV4-1; clone_size: .; d_call: .; j_call: TRBJ1-2; cdr3_nt: TGCGCCAGCAGCCAAGGAGATCCAGGGAGGGCTAACTATGGCTACACCTTC; cdr3_aa: CASSQGDPGRANYGYTF
v_call: TRBV2; clone_size: .; d_call: TRBD1; j_call: TRBJ1-6; cdr3_nt: TGTGCCAGCGAAAACGACAGGGATTCACCCCTCCACTTT; cdr3_aa: CASENDRDSPLHF
v_call: TRBV28; clone_size: .; d_call: TRBD1; j_call: TRBJ2-5; cdr3_nt: TGTGCCAGCAGTCCTGACAGGGCTGGCCAGTACTTC; cdr3_aa: CASSPDRAGQYF
v_call: TRBV27; clone_size: .; d_call: TRBD1; j_call: TRBJ2-7; cdr3_nt: TGTGCCAGCAGTTTAGCACGGGACAGGGGGCACGAGCAGTACTTC; cdr3_aa: CASSLARDRGHEQYF
v_call: TRBV28; clone_size: few; d_call: .; j_call: TRBJ1-1; cdr3_nt: TGTGCCAGCAGTTTATACGAGGGCCGGGAGGCTGAAGCTTTCTTT; cdr3_aa: CASSLYEGREAEAFF
v_call: TRBV10-2; clone_size: once; d_call: .; j_call: TRBJ2-3; cdr3_nt: TGCGCCAGCAGTGAGTCCAAGCGGGGCACAGATACGCAGTATTTT; cdr3_aa: CASSESKRGTDTQYF
v_call: TRBV4-3; clone_size: .; d_call: .; j_call: TRBJ2-7; cdr3_nt: TGCGCCAGCAGCCATTTCACGGGAAACGAGCAGTACTTC; cdr3_aa: CASSHFTGNEQYF
v_call: TRBV11-2; clone_size: .; d_call: .; j_call: TRBJ2-7; cdr3_nt: TGTGCCAGCAGCTTAGTAAATTGGGGGGAAGCCGGCTACGAGCAGTACTTC; cdr3_aa: CASSLVNWGEAGYEQYF
v_call: TRBV12-5; clone_size: .; d_call: .; j_call: TRBJ1-2; cdr3_nt: TGTGCTAGTGTTCCATCCGGGGGGACCTATGGCTACACCTTC; cdr3_aa: CASVPSGGTYGYTF
v_call: TRBV5-1; clone_size: .; d_call: .; j_call: TRBJ1-4; cdr3_nt: TGCGCCAGCAGCCCAGGTGCGGGGGAAAAACTGTTTTTT; cdr3_aa: CASSPGAGEKLFF
v_call: TRBV19; clone_size: .; d_call: .; j_call: TRBJ1-1; cdr3_nt: TGTGCCACTAGACCACGGGGGAACACCTTTATGGACACTGAAGCTTTCTTT; cdr3_aa: CATRPRGNTFMDTEAFF
v_call: TRBV7-3; clone_size: .; d_call: .; j_call: TRBJ2-7; cdr3_nt: TGTGCCAGCAGCCCCGTTGGTAGCTCCTACGAGCAGTACTTC; cdr3_aa: CASSPVGSSYEQYF
v_call: TRBV5-1; clone_size: .; d_call: TRBD2; j_call: TRBJ2-1; cdr3_nt: TGCGCCAGCAGCGTGGGACTAGCGGGACACAATGAGCAGTTCTTC; cdr3_aa: CASSVGLAGHNEQFF
v_call: TRBV27; clone_size: .; d_call: TRBD1; j_call: TRBJ1-1; cdr3_nt: TGTGCCAGCAGTTGGACAACCGGGACAGCTCTTCGTACTGAAGCTTTCTTT; cdr3_aa: CASSWTTGTALRTEAFF
v_call: TRBV7-9; clone_size: .; d_call: .; j_call: TRBJ1-2; cdr3_nt: TGTGCCAGCAGACAAGGAGCGAACTATGGCTACACCTTC; cdr3_aa: CASRQGANYGYTF
v_call: TRBV5-1; clone_size: .; d_call: TRBD2; j_call: TRBJ2-2; cdr3_nt: TGCGCCAGCAGCTTGGCAGGGACTAGCGGGAGTATTGCCGGGGAGCTGTTTTTT; cdr3_aa: CASSLAGTSGSIAGELFF
v_call: TRBV27; clone_size: once; d_call: .; j_call: TRBJ2-7; cdr3_nt: TGTGCCAGCATTGGAGGGCCCATAGGCGAGCAGTACTTC; cdr3_aa: CASIGGPIGEQYF
v_call: TRBV13; clone_size: .; d_call: .; j_call: TRBJ1-2; cdr3_nt: TGTGCCAGTGGATACAGAGGCAGACAGGGCTACACCTTC; cdr3_aa: CASGYRGRQGYTF
v_call: TRBV11-2; clone_size: .; d_call: .; j_call: TRBJ1-3; cdr3_nt: TGTGCCAGCAGCCCGGAGAGGGCCACCCTTGGAAACACCATATATTTT; cdr3_aa: CASSPERATLGNTIYF